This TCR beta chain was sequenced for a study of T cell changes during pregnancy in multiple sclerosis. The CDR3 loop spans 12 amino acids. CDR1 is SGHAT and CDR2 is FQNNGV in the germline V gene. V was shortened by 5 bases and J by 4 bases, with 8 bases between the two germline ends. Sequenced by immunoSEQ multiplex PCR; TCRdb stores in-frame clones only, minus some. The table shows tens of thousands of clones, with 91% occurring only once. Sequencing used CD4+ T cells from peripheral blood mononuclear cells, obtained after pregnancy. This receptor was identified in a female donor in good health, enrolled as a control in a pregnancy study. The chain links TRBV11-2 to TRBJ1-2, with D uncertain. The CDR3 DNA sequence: TGTGCCAGCAGCCTAAACAGCTATGGCTACACCTTC. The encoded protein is CASSLNSYGYTF.